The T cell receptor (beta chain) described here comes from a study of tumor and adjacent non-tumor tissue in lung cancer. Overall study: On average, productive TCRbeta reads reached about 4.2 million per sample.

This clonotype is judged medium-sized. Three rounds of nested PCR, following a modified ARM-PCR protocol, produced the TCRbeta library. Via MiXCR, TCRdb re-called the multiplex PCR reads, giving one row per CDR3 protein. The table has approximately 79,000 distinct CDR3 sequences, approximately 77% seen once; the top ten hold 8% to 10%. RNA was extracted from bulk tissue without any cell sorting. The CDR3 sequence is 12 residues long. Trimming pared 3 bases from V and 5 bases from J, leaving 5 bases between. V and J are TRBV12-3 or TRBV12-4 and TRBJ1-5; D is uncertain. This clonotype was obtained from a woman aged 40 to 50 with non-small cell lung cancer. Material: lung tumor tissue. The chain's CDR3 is CASSFSYQPQHF. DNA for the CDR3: TGTGCCAGCAGTTTCTCCTATCAGCCCCAGCATTTT.